The TCR beta chain under discussion was sequenced for a study of CD8 T cells in Susac syndrome. Study conclusions and caveats: By the study's own acknowledgment, its TCR sequencing and HLA analysis included relatively few individuals.

Random hexamers were used to reverse transcribe the RNA input (roughly 0.5 to 1 ug). The authors amplified TCR beta CDR3 across 54 Vbeta and 13 Jbeta using immunoSEQ multiplex PCR. TCRdb itself ran the immunoSEQ multiplex PCR reads through MiXCR, one entry per CDR3 protein. This sample has about 300,000 distinct CDR3 sequences, with 89% found just once. A note on this clonotype: What it binds is not known.

The sequenced target, TCR beta, came from blood CD8+ and CD4+ T cells. Negative isolation yielded the CD8+ and CD4+ T cells, while FACS enriched the TEMRA cells. The CDR3 loop spans 15 amino acids. Trimming removed 0 bases at V and 2 bases at J, with 9 bases between. The germline V gene has CDR1 SGDLS and CDR2 YYNGEE. This TCR was recovered from a human donor with multiple sclerosis. The chain is built from TRBV9 and TRBJ2-1; tentatively, D is TRBD2 (6 bases). Sequenced input: CD8+ T cells from PBMCs. The CDR3: CASSVDSGPYNEQFF. The CDR3 DNA sequence: TGTGCCAGCAGCGTAGACAGCGGGCCCTACAATGAGCAGTTCTTC.